This T cell receptor (beta chain) was captured in a study of blood T cell repertoires in COVID-19. The overall study: COVID-19 samples collected from the United States, Italy and Spain covered acute and convalescent phases. In each case, the material was cDNA or gDNA derived from T cells, B-cell-depleted T cells, or PBMCs.

This clone appeared a single time. A junction boundary mismatches the germline segment, possibly from a read error. The CDR3 runs to 16 residues. Germline CDR1 is SSHAT and CDR2 is FNYEAQ (reference sequence). The authors' processing: Estimation of nucleated cell counts was performed using reference gene primer amplification. Data came from immunoSEQ multiplex PCR; TCRdb stores just in-frame clones and leaves some out. That table gives V, J and clone size, and the DNA gave D and trimming. The sample records around 140,000 clones, over 80% being singletons. The chain carries TRBV7-7 and TRBJ2-3; TRBD2 matches at 11 bases. Sequenced input: peripheral blood. This clonotype originated in a human donor in a cohort sampled during active COVID-19. This chain's CDR3 is CASSCRLAGCTDTQYF. CDR3 nucleotides: TGTGCTAGCAGCTGCCGACTAGCGGGATGCACAGATACGCAGTATTTT.